This T cell receptor (beta chain) is from a study of identical twins. The germline V gene encodes CDR1 SGHVS and CDR2 FQNEAQ. Trimming left V 5 bases short and J 4 bases short, with 14 bases between. The CDR3 is 14 residues long. General study findings and limits: There was more out-of-frame TCR alpha sharing in monozygotic twins than models estimated.

Template switching added a universal primer site; cDNA carried unique molecular identifiers. TCRdb used MiXCR to reprocess the 5' RACE reads, holding one entry per CDR3 protein. This sample has 1.5 million to 2 million distinct CDR3 sequences, with 25% to 35% found just once. Comment on this clonotype: What it binds is unknown.

This TCR derives from a newborn girl in good health. The sequenced sample was cord blood. The V gene is TRBV7-8, the J gene TRBJ2-5, with D possibly being TRBD1 (6 bases). CDR3 region: CASSLQGLLETQYF. Written as DNA, the CDR3 is TGTGCCAGCAGCCTACAGGGCCTTCTAGAGACCCAGTACTTC.